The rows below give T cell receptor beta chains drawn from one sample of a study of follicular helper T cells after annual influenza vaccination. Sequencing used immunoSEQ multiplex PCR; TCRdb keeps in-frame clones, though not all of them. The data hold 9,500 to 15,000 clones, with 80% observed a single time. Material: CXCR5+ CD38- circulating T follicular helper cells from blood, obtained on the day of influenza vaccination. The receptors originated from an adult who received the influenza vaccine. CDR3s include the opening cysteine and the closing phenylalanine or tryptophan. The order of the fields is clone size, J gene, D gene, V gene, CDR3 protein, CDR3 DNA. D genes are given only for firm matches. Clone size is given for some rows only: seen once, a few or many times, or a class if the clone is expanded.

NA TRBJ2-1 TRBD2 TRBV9 CASSVASGGVTYNEQFF TGTGCCAGCAGCGTAGCGAGCGGGGGGGTAACTTACAATGAGCAGTTCTTC
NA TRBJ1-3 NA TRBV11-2 CASSFRDPSSGNTIYF TGTGCCAGCAGCTTCCGGGATCCTAGCTCTGGAAACACCATATATTTT
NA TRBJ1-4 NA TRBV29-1 CSVSINRAALNEKLFF TGCAGCGTTTCTATTAACCGGGCCGCCCTTAATGAAAAACTGTTTTTT
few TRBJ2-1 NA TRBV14 CASSQDWQEQFF TGTGCCAGCAGCCAAGATTGGCAAGAGCAGTTCTTC
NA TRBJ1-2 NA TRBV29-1 CSVGPELRAGYTF TGCAGCGTTGGCCCGGAGCTCCGAGCTGGCTACACCTTC
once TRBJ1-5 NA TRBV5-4 CASSQQGGDQPQHF TGTGCCAGCAGCCAACAGGGAGGAGATCAGCCCCAGCATTTT
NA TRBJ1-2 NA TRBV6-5 CASSSGHYGYTF TGTGCCAGCAGTTCGGGTCACTATGGCTACACCTTC
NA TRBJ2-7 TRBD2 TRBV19 CASSRGRGTRDYEQYF TGTGCCAGTAGTAGGGGGCGAGGGACTAGGGACTACGAGCAGTACTTC
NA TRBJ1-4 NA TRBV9 CASSPTTGGEKLFF TGTGCCAGCAGCCCAACGACAGGTGGGGAAAAACTGTTTTTT
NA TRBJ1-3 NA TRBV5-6 CASSLEGYTRSGNTIYF TGTGCCAGCAGCTTGGAAGGTTACACCCGCTCTGGAAACACCATATATTTT
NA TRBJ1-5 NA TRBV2 CASSTVLGPNQPQHF TGTGCCAGCAGTACCGTTTTGGGGCCAAATCAGCCCCAGCATTTT
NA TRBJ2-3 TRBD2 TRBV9 CASSVGLAGTDTQYF TGTGCCAGCAGCGTAGGACTAGCGGGAACAGATACGCAGTATTTT
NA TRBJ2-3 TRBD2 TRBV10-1 CASSDGRATGTSGGNTDTQYF TGCGCCAGCAGTGATGGACGCGCCACCGGGACTAGCGGGGGCAACACAGATACGCAGTATTTT
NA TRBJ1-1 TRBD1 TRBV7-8 CASSPRSGTDTEAFF TGTGCCAGCAGCCCTCGCTCCGGGACAGACACTGAAGCTTTCTTT
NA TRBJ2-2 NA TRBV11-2 CASSVSRAVATGELFF TGTGCCAGCAGCGTATCCCGGGCAGTTGCCACCGGGGAGCTGTTTTTT
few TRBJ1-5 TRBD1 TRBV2 CASSRNRGIAQPQHF TGTGCCAGCAGCCGAAACAGGGGAATAGCTCAGCCCCAGCATTTT
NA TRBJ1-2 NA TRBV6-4 CANPPRRKRKDYGYTF TGTGCCAACCCCCCCCGACGGAAGCGGAAAGACTATGGCTACACCTTC
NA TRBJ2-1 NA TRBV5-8 CASSLFVDSYNEQFF TGTGCCAGCAGCTTGTTCGTGGACTCCTACAATGAGCAGTTCTTC
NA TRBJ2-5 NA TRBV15 CATSRSNRQETQYF TGTGCCACCAGCAGATCCAATCGACAAGAGACCCAGTACTTC
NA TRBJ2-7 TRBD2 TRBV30 CAWLRTGEGEQYF TGTGCCTGGCTGAGAACTGGGGAGGGGGAGCAGTACTTC